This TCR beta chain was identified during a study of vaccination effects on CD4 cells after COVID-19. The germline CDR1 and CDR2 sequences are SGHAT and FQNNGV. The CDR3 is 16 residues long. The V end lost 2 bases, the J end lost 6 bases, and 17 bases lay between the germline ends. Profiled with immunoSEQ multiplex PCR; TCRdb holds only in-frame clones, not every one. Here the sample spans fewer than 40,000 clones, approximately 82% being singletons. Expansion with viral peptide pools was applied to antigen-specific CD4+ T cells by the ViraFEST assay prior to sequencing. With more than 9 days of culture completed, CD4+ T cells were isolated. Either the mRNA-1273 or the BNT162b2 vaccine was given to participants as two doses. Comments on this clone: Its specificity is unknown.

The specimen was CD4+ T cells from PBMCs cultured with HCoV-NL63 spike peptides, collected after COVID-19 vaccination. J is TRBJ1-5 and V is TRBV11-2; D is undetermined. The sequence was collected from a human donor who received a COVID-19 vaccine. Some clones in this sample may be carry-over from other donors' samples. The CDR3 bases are TGTGCCAGCAGCTTAAGTTGGACGGGAAGTAGTCAGCCCCAGCATTTT. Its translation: CASSLSWTGSSQPQHF.